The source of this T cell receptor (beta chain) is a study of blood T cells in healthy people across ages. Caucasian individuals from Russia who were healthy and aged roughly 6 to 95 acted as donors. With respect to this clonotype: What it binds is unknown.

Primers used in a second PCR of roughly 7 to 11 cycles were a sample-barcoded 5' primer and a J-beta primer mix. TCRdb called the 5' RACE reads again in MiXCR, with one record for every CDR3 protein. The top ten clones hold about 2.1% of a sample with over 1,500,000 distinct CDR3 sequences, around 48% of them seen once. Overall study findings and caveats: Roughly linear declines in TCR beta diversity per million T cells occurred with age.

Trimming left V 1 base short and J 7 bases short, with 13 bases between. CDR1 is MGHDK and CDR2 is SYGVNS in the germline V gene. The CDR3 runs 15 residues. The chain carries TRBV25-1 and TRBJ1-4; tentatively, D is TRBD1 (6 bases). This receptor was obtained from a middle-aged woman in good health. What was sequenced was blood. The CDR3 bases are TGTGCCAGCAGTGAATTTCAGGGGCCCAGTGAAAAACTGTTTTTT. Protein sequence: CASSEFQGPSEKLFF.